Following are 9 T cell receptor beta chains from one sample sequenced in a study of blood T cells in healthy people across ages. A sample-barcoded 5' primer and a J-beta primer mix were used in a second PCR of roughly 7 to 11 cycles. In TCRdb, the 5' RACE reads were re-called with MiXCR into one record per CDR3 protein. The sample includes some 700,000 distinct CDR3 sequences, roughly two fifths of them seen just once. Sequenced input: blood. The receptor source for this set is a woman aged 55-70 years in good health.

This clonotype was observed a few times. The J gene is TRBJ2-1, the V gene TRBV10-3, with D perhaps matching TRBD1 (5 bases). CDR1 is ENHRY and CDR2 is SYGVKD in the germline V gene. V was pared by 8 bases and J by 4 bases, with 18 bases between. The length of the CDR3 is 15 residues. The CDR3 sequence is CAIRSALTGYNEQFF. The CDR3 nucleotides are TGTGCCATCCGCTCAGCTCTTACAGGTTACAATGAGCAGTTCTTC.

This clonotype was seen a handful of times. The J gene is TRBJ1-1, the V gene TRBV7-2; 8 bases map to TRBD1. J gave up 4 bases and V 4 bases, and 8 bases lay outside the gene matches. This CDR3 comprises 15 residues. From germline, CDR1 is SGHTA and CDR2 FQGNSA. The CDR3 sequence: CASSSWTGRSTEAFF. The CDR3 nucleotides read TGTGCCAGCAGCTCTTGGACAGGGCGGAGCACTGAAGCTTTCTTT.

The table lists this clonotype with a count of one. A much larger clone sits a single nucleotide away, making a read error possible. This rearrangement joins TRBV29-1 to TRBJ2-5, with TRBD2 as a possible D gene (5 bases). Near its end, the DNA agrees better with TRBJ2-1, so the J call may be wrong. Looked up from germline, CDR1 is SQVTM and CDR2 is ANQGSEA. This CDR3 has 14 residues. CDR3 coding DNA: TGCAGCGTTGGGGTTCGACTACTCCAAGAGACCCAGTTCTTC. The encoded protein is CSVGVRLLQETQFF.

The V gene is TRBV27, the J gene TRBJ2-7; 9 nucleotides agree with TRBD1. This CDR3 comprises 13 residues. V lost 5 bases and J lost 5; bases outside the gene matches: 4. Looked up from germline, CDR1 is MNHEY and CDR2 is SMNVEV (reference sequence). The CDR3 region has the DNA TGTGCCAGCAGTGGGACAGGGCGAAACGAGCAGTACTTC. This codes for CASSGTGRNEQYF.

This clonotype was detected once. Here the CDR3 reads CASSKGTEAFF. CDR3 coding DNA: TGTGCCAGCAGCAAGGGGACTGAAGCTTTCTTT. This rearrangement joins TRBV7-9 to TRBJ1-1; maybe TRBD1 (5 bases). Trimming cost V 5 bases and J 5 bases, with 6 bases left between them. Germline V gene sequence: CDR1 SEHNR, CDR2 FQNEAQ (reference sequence). The CDR3 loop spans 11 amino acids.

This clonotype was counted at least ten times. The J gene is TRBJ2-3, the V gene TRBV11-2, with D possibly TRBD1 on 5 matching bases. Deletions cut 4 bases from V and 2 bases from J, with 10 bases between. There are 14 residues in the CDR3. Germline CDR1 and CDR2: SGHAT and FQNNGV. In DNA, the CDR3 is TGTGCCAGCAGCTCCATGACAGTCACAGATACGCAGTATTTT. Translated: CASSSMTVTDTQYF.

As to this clonotype: Being one base from a much bigger clone, this may be a read error. CDR3 coding DNA: TGCAGTGCAACCCATAGCGGGAGACGCACAGATACGCAGTATTTT. Encoded protein: CSATHSGRRTDTQYF. The chain uses TRBV20-1 and TRBJ2-3; 9 bases are shared with TRBD2. V lost 6 bases to trimming and J lost 1 base; unmatched junction nucleotides: 8. Germline loops: CDR1 DFQATT, CDR2 SNEGSKA (reference sequence). The CDR3 length is 15 residues.

The table lists this clonotype with a few counts. V and J are TRBV12-3 or TRBV12-4 and TRBJ2-1, with D possibly being TRBD2 (5 bases). The CDR3 totals 13 residues. V was shortened by 5 bases and J by 2 bases, with 7 bases between the two germline ends. For the CDR3, the DNA is TGTGCCAGCAGTAACGGGGCCTACAATGAGCAGTTCTTC. Translating gives CASSNGAYNEQFF.

This clonotype was counted many times. The chain is built from TRBV24-1 and TRBJ2-3, with 15 bases matching TRBD2. The CDR3 is 17 residues long. Germline values: CDR1 KGHDR, CDR2 SFDVKD. V lost 4 bases and J lost 5; bases outside the gene matches: 6. The CDR3 sequence: CATSDSGLAGGIDTQYF. DNA of the CDR3: TGTGCCACCAGTGACTCAGGACTAGCGGGAGGGATAGATACGCAGTATTTT.